One and the same sample provided the 8 T cell receptor beta chains below, sequenced in a study of cytomegalovirus exposure and HLA in healthy donors. The method was immunoSEQ multiplex PCR; TCRdb's version includes in-frame clones alone and lacks a portion of them. The sample has 150,000 or so clones, about 91% seen once. The material sequenced was PBMCs. Receptors originate from a young woman in good health and CMV-seronegative.

V usage is TRBV23-1 and J usage is TRBJ2-4; 9 bases are shared with TRBD1. TRBV23-1 is annotated as an ORF whose role is uncertain. The CDR3 contains 17 residues. V dropped 4 bases and J dropped 0; count of bases not matched to a gene: 7. DNA for the CDR3: TGCGCCAGCAGTCGCGGGGGACAGGGACTAGCCAAAAACATTCAGTACTTC. Amino acid sequence: CASSRGGQGLAKNIQYF.

The chain couples TRBV6-5 to TRBJ1-2; 7 nucleotides agree with TRBD1. Trimming removed 0 bases from V and 4 bases from J; junction bases left unmatched: 2. CDR1 is MNHEY, CDR2 SVGAGI, per germline. The CDR3 sequence is 14 residues long. This CDR3 reads CASSYSGTVYGYTF. CDR3 DNA sequence: TGTGCCAGCAGTTACTCCGGGACAGTCTATGGCTACACCTTC.

This clone was picked up one time. The chain carries TRBV29-1 and TRBJ1-2; possible D gene TRBD1, 6 bases. The CDR3 runs 13 residues. Germline CDR1 and CDR2: SQVTM and ANQGSEA. Trimming removed 2 bases from V and 4 bases from J, with 11 bases in between. CDR3 sequence: CSVETGNSYGYTF. Written as DNA, the CDR3 is TGCAGCGTTGAAACAGGGAACAGCTATGGCTACACCTTC.

The chain employs TRBV7-6 and TRBJ2-5; TRBD2 matches at 8 bases. Germline values: CDR1 SGHVS, CDR2 FNYEAQ. Unmatched junction bases numbered 18, after V lost 4 bases and J lost 5 bases. This CDR3 has 18 residues. The CDR3 bases are TGTGCCAGCAGCTCCCACCGCCTCGGGGGGGGTCCCTGGGAGACCCAGTACTTC. Protein product: CASSSHRLGGGPWETQYF.

DNA of the CDR3: TGCGCCAGCAGCCGCAAGACAGGGGGCGCTTCTGGAAACACCATATATTTT. It translates to CASSRKTGGASGNTIYF. V usage is TRBV5-1 and J usage is TRBJ1-3; 10 bases fit TRBD1. V shed 4 bases, J shed 1 base, and the junction held 8 bases outside the gene matches. CDR1 and CDR2 from the germline V gene are SGHRS and YFSETQ. The length of the CDR3 is 17 residues.

The chain has TRBV9 and TRBJ2-2, with D possibly TRBD1 on 6 matching bases. Trimming cost V 3 bases and J 0 bases, with 15 bases left between them. Germline loops: CDR1 SGDLS, CDR2 YYNGEE. This CDR3 comprises 17 residues. The CDR3 loop reads CASSASTGSPNTGELFF. The DNA of the CDR3 is TGTGCCAGCAGCGCCTCAACAGGGTCCCCGAACACCGGGGAGCTGTTTTTT.

The V gene is TRBV5-4, the J gene TRBJ2-3; D unclear. V shed 0 bases and J shed 6 bases, with 8 bases lying between them. This CDR3 spans 13 amino acids. Germline CDR1 and CDR2: SGHNT and YYREEE (reference sequence). The CDR3 spells CASSLDFSDTQYF. CDR3 in DNA: TGTGCCAGCAGCTTGGACTTTTCGGATACGCAGTATTTT.

This clone was detected a few times. The chain employs TRBV2 and TRBJ1-6; no clear D. The germline CDR1 and CDR2 sequences are SNHLY and FYNNEI. This CDR3 contains 11 residues. Deletions cut 4 bases from V and 8 bases from J, with 3 bases between. As DNA, the CDR3 is TGTGCCAGCAGTGTAGATTCACCCCTCCACTTT. Amino acids: CASSVDSPLHF. The whole variable domain, remainder taken from reference TRBV2 and TRBJ1-6, is EPEVTQTPSHQVTQMGQEVILRCVPISNHLYFYWYRQILGQKVEFLVSFYNNEISEKSEIFDDQFSVERPDGSNFTLKIRSTKLEDSAMYFCASSVDSPLHFGNGTRLTVT.